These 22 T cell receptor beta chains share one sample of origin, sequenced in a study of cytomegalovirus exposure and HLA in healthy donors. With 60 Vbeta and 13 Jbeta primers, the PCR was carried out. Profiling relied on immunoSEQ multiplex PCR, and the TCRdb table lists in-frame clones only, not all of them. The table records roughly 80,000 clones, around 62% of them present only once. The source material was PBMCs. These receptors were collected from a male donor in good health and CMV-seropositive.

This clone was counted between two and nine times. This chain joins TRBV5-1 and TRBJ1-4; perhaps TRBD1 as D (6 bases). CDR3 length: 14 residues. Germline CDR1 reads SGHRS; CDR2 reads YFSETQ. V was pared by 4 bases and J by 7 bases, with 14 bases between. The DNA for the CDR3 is TGCGCCAGCAGCCAGGACAGTCTAAGTGAAAAACTGTTTTTT. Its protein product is CASSQDSLSEKLFF.

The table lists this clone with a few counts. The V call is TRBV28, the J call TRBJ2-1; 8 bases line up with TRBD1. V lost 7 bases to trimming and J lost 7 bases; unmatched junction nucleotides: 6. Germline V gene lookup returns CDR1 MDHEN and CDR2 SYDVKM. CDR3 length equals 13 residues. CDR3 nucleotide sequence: TGTGCCAGCAAGGGACAGGTAGTTAATGAGCAGTTCTTC. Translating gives CASKGQVVNEQFF.

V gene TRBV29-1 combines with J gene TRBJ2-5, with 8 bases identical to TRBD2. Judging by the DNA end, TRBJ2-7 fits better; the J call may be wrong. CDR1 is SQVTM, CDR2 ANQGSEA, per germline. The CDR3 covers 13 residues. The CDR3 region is CSARSGGTYEQYF. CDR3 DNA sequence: TGCAGCGCTCGGAGCGGGGGTACCTACGAGCAGTACTTC.

CDR3 residues: CSVGLAGGYEQYF. In DNA, the CDR3 is TGCAGCGTGGGACTAGCGGGGGGCTACGAGCAGTACTTC. V is TRBV29-1 and J is TRBJ2-7; 15 bases are shared with TRBD2. The CDR3 loop spans 13 amino acids. CDR1 and CDR2 from the germline V gene are SQVTM and ANQGSEA. The V and J ends lost 6 bases and 3 bases, in that order; junction bases with no gene match: 0.

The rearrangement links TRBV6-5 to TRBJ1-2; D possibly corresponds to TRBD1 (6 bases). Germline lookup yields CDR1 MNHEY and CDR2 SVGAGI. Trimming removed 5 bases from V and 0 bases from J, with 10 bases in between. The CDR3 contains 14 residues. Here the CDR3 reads CASSPRGPNYGYTF. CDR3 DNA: TGTGCCAGCAGTCCCAGGGGACCTAACTATGGCTACACCTTC.

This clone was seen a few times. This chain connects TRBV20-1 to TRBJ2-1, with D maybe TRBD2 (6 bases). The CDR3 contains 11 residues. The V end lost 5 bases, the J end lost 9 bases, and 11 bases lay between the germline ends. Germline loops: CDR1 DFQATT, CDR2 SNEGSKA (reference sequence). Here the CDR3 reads CSAREWGEQFF. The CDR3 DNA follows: TGCAGTGCTCGGGAGTGGGGTGAGCAGTTCTTC.

This CDR3 is CASSVERLAKNIQYF. The CDR3 nucleotides read TGTGCCAGCAGTGTCGAGCGTTTAGCCAAAAACATTCAGTACTTC. The rearrangement uses TRBV6-1 and TRBJ2-4, with D unclear. The length of the CDR3 is 15 residues. Germline lookup yields CDR1 MNHNS and CDR2 SASEGT. The V and J ends lost 4 bases and 0 bases respectively, with 10 bases between them.

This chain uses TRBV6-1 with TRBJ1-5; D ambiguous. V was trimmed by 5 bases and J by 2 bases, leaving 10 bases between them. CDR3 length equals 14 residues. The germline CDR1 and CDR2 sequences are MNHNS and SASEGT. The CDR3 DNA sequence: TGTGCCAGCAGTTCAACGCAGGGCAATCAGCCCCAGCATTTT. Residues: CASSSTQGNQPQHF.

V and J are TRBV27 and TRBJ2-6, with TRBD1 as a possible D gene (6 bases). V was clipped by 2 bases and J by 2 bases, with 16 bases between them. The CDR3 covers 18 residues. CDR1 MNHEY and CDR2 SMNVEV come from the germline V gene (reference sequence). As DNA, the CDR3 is TGTGCCAGCAGTTTAGCGCCGCCCTACAGGGCTGGGGCCAACGTCCTGACTTTC. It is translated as CASSLAPPYRAGANVLTF.

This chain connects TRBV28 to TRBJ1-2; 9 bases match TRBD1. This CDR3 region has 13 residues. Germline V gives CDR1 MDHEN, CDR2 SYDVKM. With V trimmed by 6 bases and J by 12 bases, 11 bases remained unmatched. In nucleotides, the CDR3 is TGTGCCAGCAGCAAGGGACAGGGACGTAGGAACACCTTC. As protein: CASSKGQGRRNTF.

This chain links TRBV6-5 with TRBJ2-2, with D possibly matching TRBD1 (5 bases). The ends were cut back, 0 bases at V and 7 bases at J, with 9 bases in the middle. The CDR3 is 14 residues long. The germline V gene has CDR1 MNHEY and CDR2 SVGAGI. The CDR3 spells CASSYSKGIGELFF. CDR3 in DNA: TGTGCCAGCAGTTACTCGAAGGGGATCGGGGAGCTGTTTTTT.

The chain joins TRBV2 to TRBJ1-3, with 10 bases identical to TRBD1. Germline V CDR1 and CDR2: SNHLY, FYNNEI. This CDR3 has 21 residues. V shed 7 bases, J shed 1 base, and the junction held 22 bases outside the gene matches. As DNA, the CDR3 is TGTGCCAGCACCGATCTAACCGGGACAGGGGTAAGTCACGGGTCTGGAAACACCATATATTTT. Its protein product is CASTDLTGTGVSHGSGNTIYF.

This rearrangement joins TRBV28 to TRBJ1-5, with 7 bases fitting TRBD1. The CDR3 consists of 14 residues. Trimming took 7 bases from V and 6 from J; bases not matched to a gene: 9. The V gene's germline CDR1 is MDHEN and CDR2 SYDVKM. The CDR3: CASTSGTASQPQHF. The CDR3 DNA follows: TGTGCCAGCACCTCCGGGACAGCTAGTCAGCCCCAGCATTTT.

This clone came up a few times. The CDR3, as DNA: TGTGCCAGCAGCTCGACAGGGGTTGAAAAACTGTTTTTT. Its translation is CASSSTGVEKLFF. The chain is built from TRBV11-3 and TRBJ1-4; 8 bases fit TRBD1. V shed 4 bases and J 7 bases; nucleotides not matched to a gene: 2. The CDR3 is made up of 13 amino acids. Germline assignment: CDR1 SGHNT and CDR2 YENEEA.

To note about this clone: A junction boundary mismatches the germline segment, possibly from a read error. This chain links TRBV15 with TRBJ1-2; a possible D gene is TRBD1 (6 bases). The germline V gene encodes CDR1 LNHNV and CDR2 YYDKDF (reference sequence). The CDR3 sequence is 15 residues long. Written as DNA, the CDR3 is TGTGCCACCAGCAGAGGAGGGGGGGGATACTATGGCTACACCTTT. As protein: CATSRGGGGYYGYTF.

The CDR3 reads CASSFGTGARGRGTDTQYF. Written as DNA, the CDR3 is TGTGCCAGCAGCTTCGGGACAGGGGCTCGGGGGCGGGGCACAGATACGCAGTATTTT. The chain combines TRBV7-9 with TRBJ2-3; 10 bases fit TRBD1. Trimming cost V 3 bases and J 1 base; bases outside gene matches: 13. The CDR3 runs to 19 residues. The germline V gene encodes CDR1 SEHNR and CDR2 FQNEAQ (reference sequence).

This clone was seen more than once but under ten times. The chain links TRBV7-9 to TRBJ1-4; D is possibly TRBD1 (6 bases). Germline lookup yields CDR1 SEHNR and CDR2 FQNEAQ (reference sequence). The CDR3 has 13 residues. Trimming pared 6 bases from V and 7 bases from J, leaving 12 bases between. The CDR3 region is CASRRTAFEKLFF. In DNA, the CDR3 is TGTGCCAGCAGACGGACAGCCTTTGAAAAACTGTTTTTT.

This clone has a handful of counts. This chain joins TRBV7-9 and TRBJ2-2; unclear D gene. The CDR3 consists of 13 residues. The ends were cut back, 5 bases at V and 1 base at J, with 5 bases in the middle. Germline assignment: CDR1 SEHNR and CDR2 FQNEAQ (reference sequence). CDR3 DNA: TGTGCCAGCAGCCCGGGGAACACCGGGGAGCTGTTTTTT. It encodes CASSPGNTGELFF.

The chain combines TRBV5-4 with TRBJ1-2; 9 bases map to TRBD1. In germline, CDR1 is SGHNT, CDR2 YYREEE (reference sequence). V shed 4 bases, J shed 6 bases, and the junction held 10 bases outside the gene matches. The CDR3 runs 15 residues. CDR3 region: CASSTTGQGKDGYTF. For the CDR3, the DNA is TGTGCCAGCAGCACGACGGGACAGGGAAAGGATGGCTACACCTTC.

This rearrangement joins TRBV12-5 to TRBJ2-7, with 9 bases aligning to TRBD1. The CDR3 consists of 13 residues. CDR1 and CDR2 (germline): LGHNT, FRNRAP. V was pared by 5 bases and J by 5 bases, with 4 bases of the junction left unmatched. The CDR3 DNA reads TGTGCTAGTGGTCGGGACAGGGACCACGAGCAGTACTTC. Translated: CASGRDRDHEQYF.

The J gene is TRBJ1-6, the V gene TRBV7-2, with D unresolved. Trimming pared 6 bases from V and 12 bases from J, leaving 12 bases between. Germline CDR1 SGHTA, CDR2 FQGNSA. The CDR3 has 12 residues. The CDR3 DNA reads TGTGCCAGCAGGGGGAGCCGAGAACCCCTCCACTTT. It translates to CASRGSREPLHF.

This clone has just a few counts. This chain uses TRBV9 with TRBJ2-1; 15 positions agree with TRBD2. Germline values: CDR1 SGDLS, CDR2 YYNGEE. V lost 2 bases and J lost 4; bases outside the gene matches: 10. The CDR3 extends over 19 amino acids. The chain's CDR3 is CASSVGGGLAGGTYNEQFF. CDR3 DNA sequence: TGTGCCAGCAGCGTTGGAGGGGGACTAGCGGGAGGAACGTACAATGAGCAGTTCTTC.